The present T cell receptor (beta chain) was sequenced within a study of shared clonotypes between healthy human individuals. The germline CDR1 and CDR2 sequences are SGHNT and YYREEE (reference sequence). Losses at the gene ends were 2 bases for V and 4 bases for J; bases not matched to a gene: 6. The CDR3 contains 15 residues. The donors, healthy adults who were HIV-negative, had experienced no recent acute infections or vaccinations. Some clones are missing from TCRdb's copy, which holds only in-frame ones; the method was immunoSEQ multiplex PCR. The sample yields some 1.5 million clones, 96% seen once.

The clonotype originates from a young man in good health. Material: naive CD4+ T cells sorted from blood. Noted subset: CD45RA+ positively selected. The rearrangement links TRBV5-4 to TRBJ2-7; 10 bases match TRBD2. The CDR3 sequence: CASSFLAGVPYEQYF. CDR3 sequence (DNA): TGTGCCAGCAGCTTTCTAGCGGGGGTACCTTACGAGCAGTACTTC.